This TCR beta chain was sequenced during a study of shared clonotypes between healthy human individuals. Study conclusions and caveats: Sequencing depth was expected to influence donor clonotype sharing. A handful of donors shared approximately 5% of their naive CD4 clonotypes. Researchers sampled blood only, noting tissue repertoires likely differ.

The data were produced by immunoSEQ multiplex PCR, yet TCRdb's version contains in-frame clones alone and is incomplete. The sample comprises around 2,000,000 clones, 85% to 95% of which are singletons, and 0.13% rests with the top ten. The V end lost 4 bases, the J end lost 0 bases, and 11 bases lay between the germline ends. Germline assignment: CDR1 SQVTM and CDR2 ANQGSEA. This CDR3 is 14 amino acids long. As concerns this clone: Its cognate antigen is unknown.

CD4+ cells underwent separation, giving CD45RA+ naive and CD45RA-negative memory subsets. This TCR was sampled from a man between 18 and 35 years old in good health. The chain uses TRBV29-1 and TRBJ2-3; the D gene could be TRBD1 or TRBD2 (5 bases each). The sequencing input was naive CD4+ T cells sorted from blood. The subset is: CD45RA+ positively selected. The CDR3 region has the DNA TGCAGCGTTGGAATACGGGACAGCACAGATACGCAGTATTTT. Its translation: CSVGIRDSTDTQYF.